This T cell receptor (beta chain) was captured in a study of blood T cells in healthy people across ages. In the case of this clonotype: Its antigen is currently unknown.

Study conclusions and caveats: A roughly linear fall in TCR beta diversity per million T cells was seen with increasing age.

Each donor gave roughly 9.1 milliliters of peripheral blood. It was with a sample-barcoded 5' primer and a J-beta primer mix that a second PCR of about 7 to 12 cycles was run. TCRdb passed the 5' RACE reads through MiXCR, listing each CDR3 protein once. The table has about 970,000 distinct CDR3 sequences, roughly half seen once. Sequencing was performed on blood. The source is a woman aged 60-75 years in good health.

The CDR3 nucleotides are TGCAGTGCTAGAGGACCGGGTCGGAATGAGCAGTTCTTC. It is translated as CSARGPGRNEQFF. The V and J genes are TRBV20-1 and TRBJ2-1; no clear D. V lost 1 base and J lost 7, with 11 bases in between. The CDR3 is 13 amino acids. The germline gives CDR1 DFQATT, CDR2 SNEGSKA (reference sequence).